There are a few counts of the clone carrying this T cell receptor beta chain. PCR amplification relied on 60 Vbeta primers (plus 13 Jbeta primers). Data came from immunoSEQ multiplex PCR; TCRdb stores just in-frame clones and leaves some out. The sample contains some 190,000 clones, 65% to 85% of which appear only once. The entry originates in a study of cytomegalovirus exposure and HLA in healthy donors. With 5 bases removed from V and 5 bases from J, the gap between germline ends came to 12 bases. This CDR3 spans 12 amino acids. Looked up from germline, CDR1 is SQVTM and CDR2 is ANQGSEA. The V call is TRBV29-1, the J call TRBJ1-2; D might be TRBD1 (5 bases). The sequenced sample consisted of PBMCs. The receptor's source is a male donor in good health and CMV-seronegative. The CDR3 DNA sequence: TGCAGCGTTTCCAGGGCGGGATATGGCTACACCTTC. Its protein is CSVSRAGYGYTF.